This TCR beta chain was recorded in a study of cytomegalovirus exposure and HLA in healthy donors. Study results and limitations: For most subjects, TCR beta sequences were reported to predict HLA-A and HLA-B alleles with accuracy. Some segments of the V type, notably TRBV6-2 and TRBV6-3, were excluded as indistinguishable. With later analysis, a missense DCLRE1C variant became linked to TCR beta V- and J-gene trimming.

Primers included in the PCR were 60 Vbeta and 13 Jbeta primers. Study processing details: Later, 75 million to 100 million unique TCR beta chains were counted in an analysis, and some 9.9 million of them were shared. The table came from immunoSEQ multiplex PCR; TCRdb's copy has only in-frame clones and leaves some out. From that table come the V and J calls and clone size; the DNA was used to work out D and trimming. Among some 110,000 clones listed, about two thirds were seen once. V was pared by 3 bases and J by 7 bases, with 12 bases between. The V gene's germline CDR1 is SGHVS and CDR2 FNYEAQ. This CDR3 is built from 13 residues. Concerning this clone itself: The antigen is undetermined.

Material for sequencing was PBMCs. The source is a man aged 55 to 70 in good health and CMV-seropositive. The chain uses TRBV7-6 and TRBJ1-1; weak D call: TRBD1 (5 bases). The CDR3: CASSLRLGVEAFF. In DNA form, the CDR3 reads TGTGCCAGCAGCTTGCGGTTAGGGGTTGAAGCTTTCTTT.